This T cell receptor beta chain was sequenced for a study of cytomegalovirus exposure and HLA in healthy donors. Study-wide findings and caveats: Specific recognition of CMV antigens was confirmed in vitro for a few chains (all CMV-associated).

These donors were members of the approximately 110-subject validation cohort, a group separate from the approximately 670-subject first cohort. Note on this clone: Its antigen is as yet unknown.

The protocol was immunoSEQ multiplex PCR, while the TCRdb copy is restricted to in-frame clones and leaves out a portion. The profile shows about 200,000 clones, about 81% of them singletons. This CDR3 has 15 residues. Germline V gives CDR1 MRHNA, CDR2 SNTAGT. Trimming shortened V by 5 bases and J by 7 bases, and 15 bases separated the two germline ends. This TCR was sampled from a young woman in good health and CMV-seronegative. Sequenced sample: PBMCs. The V and J genes are TRBV6-4 and TRBJ1-6; D unclear. The CDR3 here is CASSSRRIWNSPLHF. The DNA for the CDR3 is TGTGCCAGCAGTAGTAGGAGGATCTGGAATTCACCCCTCCACTTT.